This entry lists 19 T cell receptor beta chains sequenced from one sample in a study of OX40 agonist ivuxolimab in advanced cancers. Clones were sequenced by immunoSEQ multiplex PCR, and TCRdb holds only the in-frame ones, with some missing. The sample shows about 86,000 clones, under 95% of them seen only once. Specimen: CD4+ or CD8+ T cells sorted from blood, collected in a trial of the OX40 agonist ivuxolimab. The source is an adult with an advanced solid tumor such as melanoma, head and neck, liver or kidney cancer.

This chain connects TRBV27 to TRBJ2-2; 8 bases are shared with TRBD2. This CDR3 contains 17 residues. Germline V CDR1 and CDR2: MNHEY, SMNVEV (reference sequence). V dropped 3 bases and J dropped 4; count of bases not matched to a gene: 10. CDR3 loop: CASSFSGSGMITGELFF. In DNA, the CDR3 is TGTGCCAGCAGTTTTAGCGGTAGCGGGATGATCACCGGGGAGCTGTTTTTT.

The chain has TRBV11-3 and TRBJ2-7; possible D gene TRBD1, 6 bases. Germline CDR1 SGHNT, CDR2 YENEEA. This CDR3 spans 13 amino acids. Trimming shortened V by 5 bases and J by 3 bases, and 11 bases separated the two germline ends. In DNA, the CDR3 is TGTGCCAGCAGCCCTAGCAGGGGCTACGAGCAGTACTTC. Translation gives CASSPSRGYEQYF.

This clone has just one count. J is TRBJ2-3 and V is TRBV5-4, with D perhaps matching TRBD2 (6 bases). CDR3 length: 16 residues. Germline lookup yields CDR1 SGHNT and CDR2 YYREEE (reference sequence). V was pared by 5 bases and J by 2 bases, with 18 bases between. The CDR3 DNA follows: TGTGCCAGCAGTTCCTTGGGGGAGGACCCCACAGATACGCAGTATTTT. This encodes CASSSLGEDPTDTQYF.

The chain carries TRBV28 and TRBJ2-1; 12 bases map to TRBD1. J gave up 8 bases and V 6 bases, and 5 bases lay outside the gene matches. This CDR3 has 14 amino acids. Germline CDR1 and CDR2: MDHEN and SYDVKM. The CDR3: CASRPGQGAYEQFF. CDR3 nucleotides: TGTGCCAGCAGACCGGGACAGGGGGCTTATGAGCAGTTCTTC. The full variable domain, in which reference TRBV28 and TRBJ2-1 provide the parts outside the CDR3, is DVKVTQSSRYLVKRTGEKVFLECVQDMDHENMFWYRQDPGLGLRLIYFSYDVKMKEKGDIPEGYSVSREKKERFSLILESASTNQTSMYLCASRPGQGAYEQFFGPGTRLTVL.

The V call is TRBV10-3, the J call TRBJ2-5; 12 nucleotides match TRBD2. Judging by the DNA end, TRBJ2-7 fits better; the J call may be wrong. Germline V gives CDR1 ENHRY, CDR2 SYGVKD. The CDR3 extends over 14 amino acids. CDR3 DNA sequence: TGTGCCACCAGACTAGCGGGAGAAGGCTACGAGCAGTACTTC. Translation: CATRLAGEGYEQYF.

The chain joins TRBV25-1 to TRBJ2-1, with a possible D match to TRBD1 (5 bases). The V gene lost 6 bases and the J gene lost 8 bases, with 14 bases spanning the gap. This CDR3 is 13 amino acids long. Germline V gene data show CDR1 as MGHDK and CDR2 as SYGVNS. CDR3 coding DNA: TGTGCCAGCAGGGCAGGGCTAGGTCATGAGCAGTTCTTC. Translation: CASRAGLGHEQFF. The full variable domain, completed using reference TRBV25-1 and TRBJ2-1, is EADIYQTPRYLVIGTGKKITLECSQTMGHDKMYWYQQDPGMELHLIHYSYGVNSTEKGDLSSESTVSRIRTEHFPLTLESARPSHTSQYLCASRAGLGHEQFFGPGTRLTVL.

The V gene is TRBV30, the J gene TRBJ1-2; weak D call: TRBD1 (6 bases). Trimming removed 1 base from V and 7 bases from J, with 16 bases in between. Germline values: CDR1 GTSNPN, CDR2 SVGIG (reference sequence). The CDR3 consists of 14 residues. The CDR3 reads CAWSAGGAGLGYTF. Written as DNA, the CDR3 is TGTGCCTGGAGTGCCGGGGGCGCGGGGCTTGGCTACACCTTC.

This chain uses TRBV19 with TRBJ1-1; no clear D gene. V gave up 0 bases and J gave up 1 base, with 6 bases separating them. This CDR3 comprises 14 residues. Germline V gene data show CDR1 as LNHDA and CDR2 as SQIVND (reference sequence). CDR3 residues: CASSIDAGNTEAFF. The CDR3 DNA reads TGTGCCAGTAGTATAGATGCAGGGAACACTGAAGCTTTCTTT.

V usage is TRBV29-1 and J usage is TRBJ2-2, with D possibly called TRBD1 or TRBD2 (6 bases each). Trimming pared 2 bases from V and 5 bases from J, leaving 12 bases between. This CDR3 region has 14 residues. Germline CDR1 SQVTM, CDR2 ANQGSEA. The CDR3, as DNA: TGCAGCGTTGAATCCACAGGGAGGACCGGGGAGCTGTTTTTT. It codes for CSVESTGRTGELFF.

The rearrangement links TRBV14 to TRBJ2-7, with D possibly TRBD1 on 5 matching bases. Trimming removed 5 bases from V and 0 bases from J, with 5 bases in between. This CDR3 spans 12 amino acids. Germline V gives CDR1 SGHDN, CDR2 FVKESK. The CDR3 bases are TGTGCCAGCAGCGACAGCTCCTACGAGCAGTACTTC. Amino acids: CASSDSSYEQYF. Variable domain in full (rest from reference TRBV14 and TRBJ2-7): EAGVTQFPSHSVIEKGQTVTLRCDPISGHDNLYWYRRVMGKEIKFLLHFVKESKQDESGMPNNRFLAERTGGTYSTLKVQPAELEDSGVYFCASSDSSYEQYFGPGTRLTVT.

The rearrangement links TRBV11-3 to TRBJ2-5; 8 bases align to TRBD1. V trimming: 6 bases; J trimming: 5 bases; junction bases outside the gene matches: 11. Germline V gene data show CDR1 as SGHNT and CDR2 as YENEEA. The CDR3 loop spans 15 amino acids. Written as DNA, the CDR3 is TGTGCCAGCAGGGCTCCAGGGGGCGCCGGGGAGACCCAGTACTTC. Its protein is CASRAPGGAGETQYF. The variable domain in full, completed from reference TRBV11-3 and TRBJ2-5, reads EAGVVQSPRYKIIEKKQPVAFWCNPISGHNTLYWYLQNLGQGPELLIRYENEEAVDDSQLPKDRFSAERLKGVDSTLKIQPAELGDSAVYLCASRAPGGAGETQYFGPGTRLLVL.

The CDR3 protein is CASSLGVRGQLLLYEQYF. In DNA, the CDR3 is TGTGCCAGCAGTTTAGGGGTTCGGGGACAGCTTCTTCTCTACGAGCAGTACTTC. The chain recombines TRBV27 with TRBJ2-7, with 7 positions matching TRBD1. In germline, CDR1 is MNHEY, CDR2 SMNVEV (reference sequence). The ends lost 2 bases at V and 3 bases at J; junction bases unmatched: 16. The CDR3 is 18 amino acids.

The chain links TRBV28 to TRBJ2-5; D gene unclear. Germline V CDR1 and CDR2: MDHEN, SYDVKM. The germline V and J ends were trimmed by 5 bases and 5 bases, with 21 bases remaining between them. The CDR3 contains 16 residues. CDR3 in DNA: TGTGCCAGCAGTCCACGCCCCGGACGGGCTAGGGAGACCCAGTACTTC. Translation: CASSPRPGRARETQYF.

J is TRBJ2-3 and V is TRBV4-1, with TRBD2 as a possible D gene (5 bases). CDR3 size: 16 residues. The V gene lost 0 bases and the J gene lost 0 bases, with 10 bases spanning the gap. The germline gives CDR1 MGHRA, CDR2 YSYEKL. The CDR3 is CASSQDASPSTDTQYF. The CDR3 DNA sequence: TGCGCCAGCAGCCAAGATGCTAGCCCCAGCACAGATACGCAGTATTTT.

The chain uses TRBV12-5 and TRBJ2-3; TRBD2 might be the D (6 bases). V gave up 9 bases and J gave up 4 bases, with 11 bases separating them. The CDR3 is made up of 12 amino acids. CDR1 is LGHNT, CDR2 FRNRAP, per germline. CDR3 in amino acids: CASGRGADTQYF. CDR3 sequence (DNA): TGTGCTAGCGGGCGGGGAGCAGATACGCAGTATTTT.

This chain uses TRBV7-9 with TRBJ2-7; D unclear. Germline V CDR1 and CDR2: SEHNR, FQNEAQ (reference sequence). The CDR3 covers 12 residues. Trimming took 5 bases from V and 2 from J, leaving 7 bases between them. The CDR3 spells CASSPGPYEQYF. DNA of the CDR3: TGTGCCAGCAGCCCCGGGCCCTACGAGCAGTACTTC.

This chain joins TRBV25-1 and TRBJ2-2; no reliable D call. The germline V and J ends were trimmed by 3 bases and 3 bases, with 14 bases remaining between them. Germline V gene sequence: CDR1 MGHDK, CDR2 SYGVNS. The CDR3 has 16 residues. The CDR3 nucleotides are TGTGCCAGCAGTGATGGAGAGATGCTGGACACCGGGGAGCTGTTTTTT. This encodes CASSDGEMLDTGELFF.

The chain couples TRBV30 to TRBJ1-4; D may be TRBD1 (6 bases). The CDR3 is 14 amino acids. Trimming shortened V by 0 bases and J by 7 bases, and 12 bases separated the two germline ends. Germline CDR1 is GTSNPN and CDR2 is SVGIG (reference sequence). Here the CDR3 DNA reads TGTGCCTGGAGTGTACTGGACAGATCTGAAAAACTGTTTTTT. It translates to CAWSVLDRSEKLFF.

The rearrangement joins TRBV27 to TRBJ1-2; the D gene is possibly TRBD1 (5 bases). V lost 7 bases and J 1 base, leaving 19 bases between the germline ends. This CDR3 is 16 amino acids long. In germline, CDR1 is MNHEY, CDR2 SMNVEV (reference sequence). This CDR3 is CASTMVGGTFNYGYTF. DNA of the CDR3: TGTGCCAGCACCATGGTGGGGGGAACCTTTAACTATGGCTACACCTTC.